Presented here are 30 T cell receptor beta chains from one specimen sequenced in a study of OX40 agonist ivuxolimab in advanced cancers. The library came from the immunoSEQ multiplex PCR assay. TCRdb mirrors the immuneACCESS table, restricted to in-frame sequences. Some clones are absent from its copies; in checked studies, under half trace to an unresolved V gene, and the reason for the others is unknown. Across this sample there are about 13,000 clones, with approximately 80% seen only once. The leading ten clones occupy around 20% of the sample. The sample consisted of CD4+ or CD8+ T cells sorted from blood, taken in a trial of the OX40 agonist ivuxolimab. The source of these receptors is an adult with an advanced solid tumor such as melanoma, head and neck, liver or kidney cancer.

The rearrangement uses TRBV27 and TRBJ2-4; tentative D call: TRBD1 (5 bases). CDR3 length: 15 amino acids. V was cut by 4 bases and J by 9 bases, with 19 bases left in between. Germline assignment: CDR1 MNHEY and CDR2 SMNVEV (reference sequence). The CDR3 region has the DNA TGTGCCAGCAGTTCATCGAAGGCCTCTAGGGGCATTCAGTACTTC. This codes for CASSSSKASRGIQYF.

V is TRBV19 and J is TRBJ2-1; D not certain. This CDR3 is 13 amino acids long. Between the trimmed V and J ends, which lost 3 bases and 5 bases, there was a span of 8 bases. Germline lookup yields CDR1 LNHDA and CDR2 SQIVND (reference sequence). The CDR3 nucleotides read TGTGCCAGTAGTATTGGGCTTAACAATGAGCAGTTCTTC. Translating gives CASSIGLNNEQFF.

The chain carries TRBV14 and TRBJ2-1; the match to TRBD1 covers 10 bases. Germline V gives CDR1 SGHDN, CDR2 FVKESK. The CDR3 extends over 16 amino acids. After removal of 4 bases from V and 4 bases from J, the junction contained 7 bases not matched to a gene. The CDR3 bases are TGTGCCAGCAGCCTTGACAGGGGGCGAAGTTACAATGAGCAGTTCTTC. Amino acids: CASSLDRGRSYNEQFF.

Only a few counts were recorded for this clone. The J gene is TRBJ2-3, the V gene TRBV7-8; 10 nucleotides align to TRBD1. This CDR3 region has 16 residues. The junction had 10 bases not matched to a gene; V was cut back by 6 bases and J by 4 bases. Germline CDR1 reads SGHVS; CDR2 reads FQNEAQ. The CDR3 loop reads CASSWLDRGQADTQYF. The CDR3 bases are TGTGCCAGCAGTTGGCTCGACAGGGGGCAAGCAGATACGCAGTATTTT.

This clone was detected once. For the CDR3, the DNA is TGTGCCGCCTCCCCCAGCTCCACCAATGAGCAGTTCTTC. It codes for CAASPSSTNEQFF. The chain recombines TRBV6-5 with TRBJ2-1; no clear D. Germline CDR1 reads MNHEY; CDR2 reads SVGAGI. Trimming took 11 bases from V and 6 from J, leaving 17 bases between them. CDR3 length: 13 amino acids.

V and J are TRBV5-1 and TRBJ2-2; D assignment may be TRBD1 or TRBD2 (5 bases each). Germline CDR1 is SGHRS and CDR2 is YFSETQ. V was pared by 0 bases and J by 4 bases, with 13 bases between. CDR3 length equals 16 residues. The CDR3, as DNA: TGCGCCAGCAGCTTGGCCGCGAGGGGCGGCACCGGGGAGCTGTTTTTT. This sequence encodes CASSLAARGGTGELFF.

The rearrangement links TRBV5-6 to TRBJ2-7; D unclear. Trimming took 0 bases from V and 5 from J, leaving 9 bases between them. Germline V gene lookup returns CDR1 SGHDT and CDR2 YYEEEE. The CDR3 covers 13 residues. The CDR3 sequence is CASSLGVYDEQYF. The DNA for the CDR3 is TGTGCCAGCAGCTTGGGGGTTTACGACGAGCAGTACTTC. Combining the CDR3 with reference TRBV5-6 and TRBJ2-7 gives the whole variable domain DAGVTQSPTHLIKTRGQQVTLRCSPKSGHDTVSWYQQALGQGPQFIFQYYEEEERQRGNFPDRFSGHQFPNYSSELNVNALLLGDSALYLCASSLGVYDEQYFGPGTRLTVT.

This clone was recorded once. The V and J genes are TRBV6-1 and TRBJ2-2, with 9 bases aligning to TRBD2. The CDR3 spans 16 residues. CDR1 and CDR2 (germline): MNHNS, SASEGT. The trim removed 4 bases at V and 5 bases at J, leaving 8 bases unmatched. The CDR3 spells CASSGLAGARTGELFF. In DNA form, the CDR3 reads TGTGCCAGCAGTGGCTTAGCGGGAGCGAGAACCGGGGAGCTGTTTTTT.

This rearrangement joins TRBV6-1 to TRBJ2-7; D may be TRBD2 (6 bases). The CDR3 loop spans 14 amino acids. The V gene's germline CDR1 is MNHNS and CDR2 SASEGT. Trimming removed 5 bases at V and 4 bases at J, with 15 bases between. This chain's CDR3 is CASSFGGTLYEQYF. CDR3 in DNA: TGTGCCAGCAGTTTCGGGGGTACCCTATACGAGCAGTACTTC.

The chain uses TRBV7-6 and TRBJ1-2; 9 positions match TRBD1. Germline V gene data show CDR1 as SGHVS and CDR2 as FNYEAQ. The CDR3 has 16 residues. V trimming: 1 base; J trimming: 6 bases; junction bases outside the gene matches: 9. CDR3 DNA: TGTGCCAGCAGCTTAGACCCGACAGGGGGACTGGATGGCTACACCTTC. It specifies CASSLDPTGGLDGYTF.

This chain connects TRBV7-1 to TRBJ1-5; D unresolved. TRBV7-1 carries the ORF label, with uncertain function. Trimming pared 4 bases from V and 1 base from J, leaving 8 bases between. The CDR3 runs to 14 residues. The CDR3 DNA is TGTGCCAGCAGCTTACATTCAAGCAATCAGCCCCAGCATTTT. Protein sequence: CASSLHSSNQPQHF.

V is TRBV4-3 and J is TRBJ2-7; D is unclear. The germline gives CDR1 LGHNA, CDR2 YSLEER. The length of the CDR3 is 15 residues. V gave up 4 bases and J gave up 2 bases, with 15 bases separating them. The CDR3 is CASSPQVIGPYEQYF. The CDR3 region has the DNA TGCGCCAGCAGCCCACAAGTGATAGGCCCCTACGAGCAGTACTTC.

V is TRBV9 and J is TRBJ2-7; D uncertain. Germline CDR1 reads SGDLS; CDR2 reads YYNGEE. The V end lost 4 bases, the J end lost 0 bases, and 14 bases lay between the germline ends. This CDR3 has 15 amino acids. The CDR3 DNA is TGTGCCAGCAGCCCCTATGACACGAGCTCCTACGAGCAGTACTTC. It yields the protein CASSPYDTSSYEQYF.

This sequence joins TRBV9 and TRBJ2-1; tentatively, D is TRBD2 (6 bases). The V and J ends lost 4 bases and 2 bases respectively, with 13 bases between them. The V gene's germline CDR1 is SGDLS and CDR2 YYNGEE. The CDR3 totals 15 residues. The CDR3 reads CASSLGLIAYNEQFF. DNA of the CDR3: TGTGCCAGCAGCCTTGGACTAATCGCCTACAATGAGCAGTTCTTC.

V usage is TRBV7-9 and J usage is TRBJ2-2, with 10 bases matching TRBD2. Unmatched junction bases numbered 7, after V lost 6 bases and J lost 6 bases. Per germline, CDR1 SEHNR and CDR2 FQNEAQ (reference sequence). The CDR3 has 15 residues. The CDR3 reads CASSSSGSLAGELFF. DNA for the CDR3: TGTGCCAGCAGTTCTAGCGGGAGTTTGGCCGGGGAGCTGTTTTTT.

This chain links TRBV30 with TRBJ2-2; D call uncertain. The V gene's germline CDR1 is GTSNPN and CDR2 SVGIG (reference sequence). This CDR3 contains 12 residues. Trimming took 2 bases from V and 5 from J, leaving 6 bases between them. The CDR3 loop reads CAWSPWTGELFF. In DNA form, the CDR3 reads TGTGCCTGGAGTCCGTGGACCGGGGAGCTGTTTTTT.

CDR3 loop: CSAEGQDTYIQYF. The CDR3 DNA reads as TGCAGCGCTGAGGGACAGGATACTTATATTCAGTACTTC. This chain joins TRBV29-1 and TRBJ2-4; 8 nucleotides line up with TRBD1. V gave up 7 bases and J gave up 10 bases; unmatched junction bases: 12. The germline V gene encodes CDR1 SQVTM and CDR2 ANQGSEA. CDR3 length: 13 amino acids. Full variable domain (rest looked up from reference TRBV29-1 and TRBJ2-4): SAVISQKPSRDICQRGTSLTIQCQVDSQVTMMFWYRQQPGQSLTLIATANQGSEATYESGFVIDKFPISRPNLTFSTLTVSNMSPEDSSIYLCSAEGQDTYIQYFGAGTRLSVL.

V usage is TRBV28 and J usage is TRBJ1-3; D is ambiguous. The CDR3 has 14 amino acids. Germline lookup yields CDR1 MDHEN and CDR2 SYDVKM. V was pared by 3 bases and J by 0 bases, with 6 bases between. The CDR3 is CASSFGLSGNTIYF. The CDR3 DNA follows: TGTGCCAGCAGTTTCGGGCTCTCTGGAAACACCATATATTTT. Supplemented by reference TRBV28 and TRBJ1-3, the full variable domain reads DVKVTQSSRYLVKRTGEKVFLECVQDMDHENMFWYRQDPGLGLRLIYFSYDVKMKEKGDIPEGYSVSREKKERFSLILESASTNQTSMYLCASSFGLSGNTIYFGEGSWLTVV.

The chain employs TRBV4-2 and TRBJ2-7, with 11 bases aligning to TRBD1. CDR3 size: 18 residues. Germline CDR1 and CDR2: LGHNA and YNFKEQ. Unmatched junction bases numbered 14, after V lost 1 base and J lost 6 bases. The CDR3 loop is CASSQVGYSGTGGREQYF. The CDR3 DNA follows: TGTGCCAGCAGCCAAGTTGGGTACTCCGGGACAGGGGGACGCGAGCAGTACTTC.

CDR3 sequence reads: CASSSGPAGNQPQHF. CDR3 DNA sequence: TGTGCCAGCAGTTCGGGACCGGCAGGTAATCAGCCCCAGCATTTT. The genes are TRBV6-6 and TRBJ1-5; D is perhaps TRBD1 (5 bases). Trimming took off 4 bases at V and 4 bases at J, with 14 bases between the two ends. This CDR3 region has 15 residues. From germline, CDR1 is MNHNY and CDR2 SVGAGI (reference sequence).

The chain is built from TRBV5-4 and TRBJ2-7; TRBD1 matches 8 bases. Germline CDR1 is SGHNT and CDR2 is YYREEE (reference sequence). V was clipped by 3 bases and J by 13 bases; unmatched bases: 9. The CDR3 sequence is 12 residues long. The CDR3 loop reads CASSWGTGPLYF. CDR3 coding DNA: TGTGCCAGCAGCTGGGGGACAGGCCCCCTCTACTTC.

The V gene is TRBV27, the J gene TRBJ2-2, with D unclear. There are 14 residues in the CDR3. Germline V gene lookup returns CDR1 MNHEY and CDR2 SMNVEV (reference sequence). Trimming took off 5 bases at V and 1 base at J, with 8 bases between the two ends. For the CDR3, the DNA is TGTGCCAGCAGTCCTCAGGAGAACACCGGGGAGCTGTTTTTT. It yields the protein CASSPQENTGELFF.

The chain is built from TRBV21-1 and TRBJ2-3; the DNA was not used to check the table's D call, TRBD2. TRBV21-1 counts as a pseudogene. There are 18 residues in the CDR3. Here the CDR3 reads CASSKALTSGRVSDTQYF. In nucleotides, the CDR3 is TGTGCCAGCAGCAAAGCTTTGACTAGCGGGAGGGTATCAGATACGCAGTATTTT.

The CDR3 coding sequence is TGTGCCAGCAGCCTAGCAGGGGGCAGGGACGAGCAGTACTTC. Its protein is CASSLAGGRDEQYF. V is TRBV4-2 and J is TRBJ2-7, with 8 nucleotides matching TRBD1. Germline values: CDR1 LGHNA, CDR2 YNFKEQ. After removal of 4 bases from V and 5 bases from J, the junction contained 7 bases not matched to a gene. The CDR3 has 14 residues.

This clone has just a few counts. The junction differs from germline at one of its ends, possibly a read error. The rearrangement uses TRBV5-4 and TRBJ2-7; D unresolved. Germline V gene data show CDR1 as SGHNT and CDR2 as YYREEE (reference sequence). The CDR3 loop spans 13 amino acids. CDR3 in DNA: TGCGCCAGCAGCCAACGACCCTCATGGGAGCAGTACTTC. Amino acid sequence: CASSQRPSWEQYF.

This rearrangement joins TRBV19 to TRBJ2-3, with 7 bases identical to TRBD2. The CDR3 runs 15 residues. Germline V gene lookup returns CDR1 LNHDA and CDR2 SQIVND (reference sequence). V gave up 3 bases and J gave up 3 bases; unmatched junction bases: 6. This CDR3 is CASSMGEGRTDTQYF. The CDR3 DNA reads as TGTGCCAGTAGTATGGGGGAGGGCCGGACAGATACGCAGTATTTT. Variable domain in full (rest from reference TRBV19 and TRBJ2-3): DGGITQSPKYLFRKEGQNVTLSCEQNLNHDAMYWYRQDPGQGLRLIYYSQIVNDFQKGDIAEGYSVSREKKESFPLTVTSAQKNPTAFYLCASSMGEGRTDTQYFGPGTRLTVL.

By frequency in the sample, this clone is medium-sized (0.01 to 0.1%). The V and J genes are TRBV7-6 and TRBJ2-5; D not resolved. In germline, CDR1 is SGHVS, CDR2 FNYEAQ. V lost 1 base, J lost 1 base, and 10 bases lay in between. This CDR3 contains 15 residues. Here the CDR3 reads CASSLEAASQETQYF. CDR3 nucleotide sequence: TGTGCCAGCAGCTTAGAGGCAGCCTCCCAAGAGACCCAGTACTTC.

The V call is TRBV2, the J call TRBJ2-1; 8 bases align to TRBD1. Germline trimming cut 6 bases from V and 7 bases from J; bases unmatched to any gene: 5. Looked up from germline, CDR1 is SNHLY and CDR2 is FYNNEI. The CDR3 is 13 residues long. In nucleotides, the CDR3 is TGTGCCAGCAGAGGACAGGGTATAAATGAGCAGTTCTTC. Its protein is CASRGQGINEQFF.

The CDR3: CASSFEGAAPITYEQYF. CDR3 DNA: TGTGCCAGCAGCTTCGAGGGAGCAGCCCCGATAACCTACGAGCAGTACTTC. V and J are TRBV7-2 and TRBJ2-7; D possibly corresponds to TRBD2 (5 bases). The CDR3 runs to 17 residues. Germline lookup yields CDR1 SGHTA and CDR2 FQGNSA. V was shortened by 3 bases and J by 2 bases, with 20 bases between the two germline ends.

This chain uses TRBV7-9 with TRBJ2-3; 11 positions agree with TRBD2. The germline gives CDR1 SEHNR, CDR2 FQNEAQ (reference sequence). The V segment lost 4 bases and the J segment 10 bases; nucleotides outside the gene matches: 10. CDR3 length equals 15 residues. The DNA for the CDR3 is TGTGCCAGCAGCTCTCGACTAGCGGGGAACGTGGCGCAGTATTTT. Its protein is CASSSRLAGNVAQYF.